This T cell receptor beta chain is from a study of blood T cell repertoires in COVID-19. Here immunoSEQ multiplex PCR was the method, and the copy in TCRdb shows in-frame clones only, minus some. The profile shows some 190,000 clones, 86% of them singletons. The sample taken for sequencing was PBMCs or T cells enriched from blood (not recorded which). This clonotype was obtained from a man aged 35 to 55 with acute COVID-19.

The chain's CDR3 is CASSMTKGRPLFDNEQFF. CDR3 nucleotides: TGTGCCAGCAGTATGACAAAGGGGCGCCCGCTTTTCGACAATGAGCAGTTCTTC. V gene TRBV28 combines with J gene TRBJ2-1, with D possibly TRBD1 on 5 matching bases. The CDR3 length is 18 residues. CDR1 MDHEN and CDR2 SYDVKM come from the germline V gene. V was trimmed by 5 bases and J by 5 bases, leaving 25 bases between them.